This T cell receptor beta chain comes out of a study of blood T cell repertoires in COVID-19. Background on the study: The study drew acute and convalescent COVID-19 samples from the United States, Italy and Spain. Nucleic acid was either cDNA or gDNA, and it came from T cells, B-cell-depleted T cells, or PBMCs.

As handled by the study authors: Reference gene primer amplification gave estimated nucleated cell counts. Assay used: immunoSEQ multiplex PCR; TCRdb lists only in-frame clones, some missing. The D gene and trimming were derived from the DNA, and the V and J assignments and clone size from that table. The table records a few hundred thousand clones, 70% to 90% of them present only once. The sequence came from a woman between 50 and 59 years old with acute or convalescent COVID-19. The specimen was peripheral blood.

The chain's CDR3 is CASSMDRGTGREQFF. The DNA for the CDR3 is TGTGCCAGTAGTATGGACAGGGGTACTGGCCGTGAGCAGTTCTTC. The chain recombines TRBV19 with TRBJ2-1; 9 nucleotides agree with TRBD1. Trimming removed 3 bases from V and 9 bases from J; junction bases left unmatched: 9. From germline, CDR1 is LNHDA and CDR2 SQIVND (reference sequence). CDR3 length: 15 amino acids.